These T cell receptor beta chains were read from a single sample in a study of response to subunit inactivated influenza vaccine. TCRdb reanalysed the RT-PCR reads using MiXCR and keeps one entry per CDR3 protein. The sample includes around 520,000 distinct CDR3 sequences, around 25% of them seen just once. The sample was CD4+ T cells sorted from PBMCs, taken roughly 5 days after vaccination. The receptors were gathered from a man in his forties or fifties who received an inactivated influenza vaccine. Each CDR3 is given with its conserved first and last residue. A D gene is named only where the DNA matches it firmly. A clone size is listed for some rows: how often the clone was seen (once, few, many), or a class if it is expanded.

v_call: TRBV5-5; clone_size: few; j_call: TRBJ1-6; d_call: .; cdr3_nt: TGTGCCAGCAGCTTGTCTTCTTGGGATTCACCCCTCCACTTT; cdr3_aa: CASSLSSWDSPLHF
v_call: TRBV5-1; clone_size: few; j_call: TRBJ1-1; d_call: .; cdr3_nt: TGCGCCAGCAGCCCGACAGCCAGAGGGGACACTGAAGCTTTCTTT; cdr3_aa: CASSPTARGDTEAFF
v_call: TRBV11-2; clone_size: .; j_call: TRBJ2-7; d_call: TRBD2; cdr3_nt: TGTGCCAGCAGCGAACCAACTCAGCGGGAGGGCAAGTACGAGCAGTACTTC; cdr3_aa: CASSEPTQREGKYEQYF
v_call: TRBV5-1; clone_size: few; j_call: TRBJ2-6; d_call: .; cdr3_nt: TGCGCCAGCAGCTTGGGCAGTGGGGGCTCTGGGGCCAACGTCCTGACTTTC; cdr3_aa: CASSLGSGGSGANVLTF
v_call: TRBV20-1; clone_size: few; j_call: TRBJ1-1; d_call: .; cdr3_nt: TGCAGTGCTAGAGTGCAATCTGAAGCTTTCTTT; cdr3_aa: CSARVQSEAFF
v_call: TRBV18; clone_size: few; j_call: TRBJ2-7; d_call: .; cdr3_nt: TGTGCCAGCTCACCTACTCAGGGACTGTACGAGCAGTACTTC; cdr3_aa: CASSPTQGLYEQYF
v_call: TRBV20-1; clone_size: .; j_call: TRBJ2-3; d_call: TRBD1; cdr3_nt: TGCAGTGCTGGTAACACAGGGGGAGGCACAGATACGCAGTATTTT; cdr3_aa: CSAGNTGGGTDTQYF
v_call: TRBV2; clone_size: .; j_call: TRBJ2-5; d_call: .; cdr3_nt: TGTGCCAGCAGTCCCGTGGTAATGAGGACCCAGTACTTC; cdr3_aa: CASSPVVMRTQYF
v_call: TRBV5-1; clone_size: few; j_call: TRBJ1-3; d_call: .; cdr3_nt: TGCGCCAGCAGCTTGTCCATTCGAACTGGAAACACCATATATTTT; cdr3_aa: CASSLSIRTGNTIYF
v_call: TRBV3-1; clone_size: many; j_call: TRBJ2-5; d_call: .; cdr3_nt: TGTGCCAGCAGCCAGGGGGGCGAGACCCAGTACTTC; cdr3_aa: CASSQGGETQYF
v_call: TRBV24-1; clone_size: .; j_call: TRBJ2-5; d_call: TRBD1; cdr3_nt: TGTGCCACCAGTGACAGACGGCTGAGGGGGCTCCAAGAGACCCAGTACTTC; cdr3_aa: CATSDRRLRGLQETQYF
v_call: TRBV11-2; clone_size: few; j_call: TRBJ2-5; d_call: .; cdr3_nt: TGTGCCAGCAGCCCCTCCCTTACGCGGCCGGAGACCCAGTACTTC; cdr3_aa: CASSPSLTRPETQYF
v_call: TRBV12-3/TRBV12-4; clone_size: few; j_call: TRBJ2-3; d_call: TRBD2; cdr3_nt: TGTGCCAGCAGTGTGCGGGGGAGCACGCAGTATTTT; cdr3_aa: CASSVRGSTQYF
v_call: TRBV12-3/TRBV12-4; clone_size: few; j_call: TRBJ2-1; d_call: .; cdr3_nt: TGTGCCAGCAGTTTAGGGGTAACTACCAAACCGCTATACAATGAGCAGTTCTTC; cdr3_aa: CASSLGVTTKPLYNEQFF
v_call: TRBV29-1; clone_size: few; j_call: TRBJ2-3; d_call: TRBD2; cdr3_nt: TGCAGCGTTGCCCAGACTAGCGGGGAGGGTACGCAGTATTTT; cdr3_aa: CSVAQTSGEGTQYF
v_call: TRBV7-6; clone_size: many; j_call: TRBJ2-5; d_call: .; cdr3_nt: TGTGCCAGCAGCTTGGGGGCGGTACAAGAGACCCAGTACTTC; cdr3_aa: CASSLGAVQETQYF
v_call: TRBV29-1; clone_size: .; j_call: TRBJ2-3; d_call: .; cdr3_nt: TGCAGCGTTGTTACGGGATCCACAGATACGCAGTATTTT; cdr3_aa: CSVVTGSTDTQYF
v_call: TRBV20-1; clone_size: .; j_call: TRBJ2-3; d_call: .; cdr3_nt: TGCAGTGCTAGAGATCCCTACAGAAGCACAGATACGCAGTATTTT; cdr3_aa: CSARDPYRSTDTQYF